This entry is about one T cell receptor beta chain. CDR3 size: 16 residues. Trimming cost V 0 bases and J 2 bases, with 13 bases left between them. The germline V gene encodes CDR1 MGHRA and CDR2 YSYEKL. This sample was taken from a study of CD8 T cells in Susac syndrome. RNA, at about 0.45 to 1 ug, was reverse transcribed with random hexamers. TCRdb redid the calling of the immunoSEQ multiplex PCR reads with MiXCR, one entry per CDR3 protein. The sample includes about 210,000 distinct CDR3 sequences, around 96% of them seen just once. The TCR sequence derives from a human donor with multiple sclerosis. The rearrangement uses TRBV4-1 and TRBJ1-1; a weak D match, TRBD1 (5 bases). Input material: CD4+ T cells from PBMCs. The CDR3 loop is CASSQDPAGINTEAFF. The CDR3 nucleotides read TGCGCCAGCAGCCAAGATCCCGCAGGGATAAACACTGAAGCTTTCTTT.